The 28 T cell receptor beta chains below come from one sample, sequenced in a study of blood T cell repertoires in COVID-19. TCRdb's copy holds only in-frame clones and misses some; the assay was immunoSEQ multiplex PCR. The sample lists 65,000 to 85,000 clones, around 86% occurring once. Material for sequencing was peripheral blood. The receptors here all came from a woman aged 18-29 years with acute or convalescent COVID-19.

The gene calls are TRBV18 and TRBJ2-2; 7 bases fit TRBD1. The trim removed 7 bases at V and 0 bases at J, leaving 8 bases unmatched. Germline V gene data show CDR1 as KGHSH and CDR2 as LQKENI. The CDR3 covers 16 residues. The CDR3 here is CASCRDSLPNTGELFF. DNA for the CDR3: TGTGCCAGCTGCCGGGACAGTCTACCGAACACCGGGGAGCTGTTTTTT.

The chain couples TRBV3-1 (or the pseudogene TRBV3-2) to TRBJ1-1; TRBD1 agrees at 8 bases. The CDR3 has 15 residues. The V and J ends lost 5 bases and 3 bases, in that order; junction bases with no gene match: 8. Germline loops: CDR1 LGHDT, CDR2 YNNKEL (reference sequence). This chain's CDR3 is CASSSLAGGYTEAFF. Here the CDR3 DNA reads TGTGCCAGCAGCTCCCTCGCAGGGGGCTACACTGAAGCTTTCTTT.

This clone was recorded once. The V gene is TRBV19, the J gene TRBJ1-1; TRBD1 might be the D (5 bases). Trimming pared 7 bases from V and 8 bases from J, leaving 17 bases between. CDR3 length equals 13 residues. Germline V gene lookup returns CDR1 LNHDA and CDR2 SQIVND (reference sequence). CDR3 nucleotides: TGTGCCAGTACTCCGAACTTACGGGGGGAAGCTTTCTTT. Translation gives CASTPNLRGEAFF.

V and J are TRBV24-1 and TRBJ2-7, with D possibly TRBD1 on 6 matching bases. The ends were cut back, 4 bases at V and 7 bases at J, with 19 bases in the middle. The germline V gene has CDR1 KGHDR and CDR2 SFDVKD. This CDR3 comprises 15 residues. CDR3 bases: TGTGCCACCAGTGACCAGGACAGTACCCTACGGGAGCAGTACTTC. This encodes CATSDQDSTLREQYF.

The V gene is TRBV3-1 (or the pseudogene TRBV3-2), the J gene TRBJ2-2; 8 bases agree with TRBD2. The junction had 5 bases not matched to a gene; V was cut back by 4 bases and J by 1 base. The CDR3 contains 16 residues. CDR1 is LGHDT and CDR2 is YNNKEL in the germline V gene (reference sequence). Here the CDR3 DNA reads TGTGCCAGCAGCCCCCTAGCGGGCCAGAACACCGGGGAGCTGTTTTTT. Encoded protein: CASSPLAGQNTGELFF.

The chain recombines TRBV30 with TRBJ2-5, with 12 positions matching TRBD1. CDR3 length: 16 residues. The junction had 9 bases not matched to a gene; V was cut back by 2 bases and J by 5 bases. From germline, CDR1 is GTSNPN and CDR2 SVGIG (reference sequence). CDR3 residues: CAWSRPGQGAPETQYF. CDR3 DNA: TGTGCCTGGAGTCGTCCGGGACAGGGGGCCCCGGAGACCCAGTACTTC.

The chain couples TRBV3-1 (or the pseudogene TRBV3-2) to TRBJ1-2; D gene ambiguous. Trimming took off 4 bases at V and 4 bases at J, with 16 bases between the two ends. Germline loops: CDR1 LGHDT, CDR2 YNNKEL (reference sequence). This CDR3 is built from 15 residues. The chain's CDR3 is CASSPEAGITYGYTF. CDR3 DNA: TGTGCCAGCAGCCCCGAAGCCGGGATAACCTATGGCTACACCTTC.

The table lists this clone with a few counts. The rearrangement links TRBV5-1 to TRBJ2-3; TRBD1 agrees at 12 bases. Germline CDR1 is SGHRS and CDR2 is YFSETQ. Unmatched junction bases numbered 6, after V lost 0 bases and J lost 7 bases. The CDR3 covers 16 residues. Here the CDR3 DNA reads TGCGCCAGCAGCTTGGAAGGGACAGGGGGCGCTTATACGCAGTATTTT. Translated, it gives CASSLEGTGGAYTQYF. Full variable domain (outside the CDR3, taken from reference TRBV5-1 and TRBJ2-3): KAGVTQTPRYLIKTRGQQVTLSCSPISGHRSVSWYQQTPGQGLQFLFEYFSETQRNKGNFPGRFSGRQFSNSRSEMNVSTLELGDSALYLCASSLEGTGGAYTQYFGPGTRLTVL.

This clone was counted only a few times. The J gene is TRBJ1-1, the V gene TRBV2; 9 bases map to TRBD1. The CDR3 runs 15 residues. Germline CDR1 reads SNHLY; CDR2 reads FYNNEI. V shed 7 bases, J shed 1 base, and the junction held 7 bases outside the gene matches. Here the CDR3 reads CASTQQGAANTEAFF. In nucleotides, the CDR3 is TGTGCCAGCACCCAACAGGGGGCGGCGAACACTGAAGCTTTCTTT.

The chain uses TRBV4-3 and TRBJ1-3; no clear D. The CDR3 runs to 16 residues. Trimming removed 1 base from V and 4 bases from J, with 14 bases in between. Germline loops: CDR1 LGHNA, CDR2 YSLEER. The CDR3 protein is CASSQAWVPGGNTIYF. The DNA of the CDR3 is TGCGCCAGCAGCCAAGCTTGGGTCCCGGGGGGAAACACCATATATTTT.

This clone came up once. The V and J genes are TRBV11-2 and TRBJ1-4; D is unresolved. The CDR3 extends over 15 amino acids. Germline assignment: CDR1 SGHAT and CDR2 FQNNGV. The V gene lost 2 bases and the J gene lost 0 bases, with 7 bases spanning the gap. Here the CDR3 reads CASSLTIATNEKLFF. CDR3 nucleotides: TGTGCCAGCAGCTTAACAATTGCAACTAATGAAAAACTGTTTTTT.

This clone was recorded a few times. The chain links TRBV5-4 to TRBJ2-7; maybe TRBD1 (5 bases). CDR1 SGHNT and CDR2 YYREEE come from the germline V gene (reference sequence). The CDR3 loop spans 13 amino acids. Trimming removed 1 base from V and 6 bases from J, with 11 bases in between. The DNA for the CDR3 is TGTGCCAGCAGCTTGTCAGGGATCTCCGAGCAGTACTTC. Its translation: CASSLSGISEQYF.

The chain has TRBV27 and TRBJ2-1; D possibly corresponds to TRBD1 (5 bases). V lost 0 bases, J lost 6 bases, and 12 bases lay in between. The CDR3 is made up of 15 amino acids. CDR1 is MNHEY, CDR2 SMNVEV, per germline (reference sequence). The CDR3 DNA sequence: TGTGCCAGCAGTTTATCGCTGGGGCAAAGCAATGAGCAGTTCTTC. Its protein is CASSLSLGQSNEQFF.

The chain uses TRBV5-6 and TRBJ2-3; TRBD2 aligns across 7 bases. CDR1 is SGHDT, CDR2 YYEEEE, per germline. The CDR3 runs 15 residues. With 4 bases clipped from V and 2 bases from J, the junction kept 7 bases outside the gene matches. The CDR3, as DNA: TGTGCCAGCAGCGCCGGGACTACTCACACAGATACGCAGTATTTT. Its translation is CASSAGTTHTDTQYF. The whole variable domain, filled in from reference TRBV5-6 and TRBJ2-3, reads DAGVTQSPTHLIKTRGQQVTLRCSPKSGHDTVSWYQQALGQGPQFIFQYYEEEERQRGNFPDRFSGHQFPNYSSELNVNALLLGDSALYLCASSAGTTHTDTQYFGPGTRLTVL.

The chain is built from TRBV7-8 and TRBJ2-5; 7 bases map to TRBD2. The length of the CDR3 is 16 residues. Losses at the gene ends were 4 bases for V and 2 bases for J; bases not matched to a gene: 10. In germline, CDR1 is SGHVS, CDR2 FQNEAQ. The CDR3 loop reads CASSSSSAGLQETQYF. The CDR3 coding sequence is TGTGCCAGCAGCTCCTCCTCAGCGGGACTACAAGAGACCCAGTACTTC.

The chain carries TRBV12-3 or TRBV12-4 and TRBJ1-1; no clear D. This CDR3 contains 13 residues. The germline V and J ends were trimmed by 5 bases and 3 bases, with 10 bases remaining between them. The CDR3 protein is CASSVGRDTEAFF. The CDR3 DNA follows: TGTGCCAGCAGTGTCGGGAGGGACACTGAAGCTTTCTTT.

CDR3 in amino acids: CASSQSGTAASSPLHF. CDR3 DNA: TGTGCCAGCAGCCAATCGGGGACAGCTGCTAGTTCACCCCTCCACTTT. The rearrangement links TRBV3-1 (or the pseudogene TRBV3-2) to TRBJ1-6; TRBD1 agrees at 7 bases. The CDR3 is made up of 16 amino acids. V lost 2 bases to trimming and J lost 9 bases; unmatched junction nucleotides: 10. Germline V lookup: CDR1 LGHDT, CDR2 YNNKEL (reference sequence).

This clone was seen once. The chain links TRBV11-2 to TRBJ2-7; D gene unclear. The length of the CDR3 is 12 residues. V shed 1 base and J shed 6 bases, with 7 bases lying between them. Germline assignment: CDR1 SGHAT and CDR2 FQNNGV. CDR3 sequence reads: CASSLGHLEQYF. The DNA of the CDR3 is TGTGCCAGCAGCTTAGGACACCTCGAGCAGTACTTC.

V usage is TRBV4-1 and J usage is TRBJ2-1; D unclear. CDR3 length: 15 residues. Germline V lookup: CDR1 MGHRA, CDR2 YSYEKL. V was cut by 2 bases and J by 6 bases, with 14 bases left in between. The CDR3, as DNA: TGCGCCAGCAGCCAATCCTACTTAATGCGCAATGAGCAGTTCTTC. It encodes CASSQSYLMRNEQFF.

This rearrangement joins TRBV20-1 to TRBJ1-5; no reliable D call. With 3 bases removed from V and 0 bases from J, the gap between germline ends came to 12 bases. The CDR3 length is 15 residues. CDR1 and CDR2 from the germline V gene are DFQATT and SNEGSKA (reference sequence). CDR3 nucleotide sequence: TGCAGTGCTAGTGGTGCGGGGTCTAGCAATCAGCCCCAGCATTTT. Its protein is CSASGAGSSNQPQHF.

This clone was seen just once. This sequence joins TRBV19 and TRBJ1-1, with TRBD1 matching over 8 bases. This CDR3 is built from 15 residues. With 5 bases clipped from V and 2 bases from J, the junction kept 7 bases outside the gene matches. Germline V gene data show CDR1 as LNHDA and CDR2 as SQIVND (reference sequence). In DNA form, the CDR3 reads TGTGCCAGTAGTCAGGGGGCGCCTGGCAACACTGAAGCTTTCTTT. Its translation is CASSQGAPGNTEAFF.

The chain employs TRBV6-4 and TRBJ2-1, with 12 bases identical to TRBD2. This CDR3 comprises 15 residues. J lost 9 bases, V lost 7 bases, and 10 bases had no gene match. Germline assignment: CDR1 MRHNA and CDR2 SNTAGT. CDR3 DNA: TGTGCCAGCACCCCGACTAGCGGGGGTTTAAGTGAGCAGTTCTTC. This encodes CASTPTSGGLSEQFF.

V gene TRBV6-2 or TRBV6-3 combines with J gene TRBJ1-1, with D maybe TRBD1 (5 bases). V shed 2 bases and J shed 1 base, with 8 bases lying between them. Looked up from germline, CDR1 is MNHEY and CDR2 is SVGEGT. This CDR3 has 14 residues. CDR3 protein: CASSYPGQNTEAFF. Written as DNA, the CDR3 is TGTGCCAGCAGTTACCCTGGACAGAACACTGAAGCTTTCTTT.

The chain has TRBV18 and TRBJ1-3, with D possibly TRBD1 on 6 matching bases. V lost 2 bases and J 1 base, leaving 15 bases between the germline ends. CDR1 and CDR2 (germline): KGHSH, LQKENI. The CDR3 spans 17 residues. CDR3 DNA sequence: TGTGCCAGCTCACCAAGAGCTACAGGGATATCTGGAAACACCATATATTTT. Translation gives CASSPRATGISGNTIYF.

The chain couples TRBV5-1 to TRBJ2-1; 7 bases line up with TRBD2. The CDR3 length is 15 residues. CDR1 and CDR2 from the germline V gene are SGHRS and YFSETQ. Losses at the gene ends were 5 bases for V and 6 bases for J; bases not matched to a gene: 11. This chain's CDR3 is CASRTLGEGFNEQFF. In DNA form, the CDR3 reads TGCGCCAGCAGGACCCTGGGGGAGGGGTTCAATGAGCAGTTCTTC.

The chain carries TRBV2 and TRBJ2-3; D perhaps matches TRBD2 (6 bases). This CDR3 is 16 amino acids long. CDR1 and CDR2 (germline): SNHLY, FYNNEI. V shed 7 bases and J shed 1 base, with 18 bases lying between them. The CDR3 here is CASKTGRGGGTDTQYF. CDR3 DNA: TGTGCCAGCAAAACGGGGCGGGGCGGGGGCACAGATACGCAGTATTTT.

The chain recombines TRBV15 with TRBJ1-5; no clear D gene. The ends were cut back, 3 bases at V and 7 bases at J, with 10 bases in the middle. The CDR3 covers 13 residues. Germline V gene sequence: CDR1 LNHNV, CDR2 YYDKDF (reference sequence). This CDR3 is CATSSGAWQPQHF. In DNA form, the CDR3 reads TGTGCCACCAGCAGCGGAGCGTGGCAGCCCCAGCATTTT.

This clone was picked up a small number of times. The chain uses TRBV6-5 and TRBJ1-6; D gene ambiguous. The germline gives CDR1 MNHEY, CDR2 SVGAGI. The V end was cut by 2 bases, the J end by 7 bases, with 15 bases between. CDR3 length: 16 amino acids. The CDR3 loop is CASSYSAPGANSPLHF. The CDR3 coding sequence is TGTGCCAGCAGTTACAGTGCTCCAGGTGCAAATTCACCCCTCCACTTT.